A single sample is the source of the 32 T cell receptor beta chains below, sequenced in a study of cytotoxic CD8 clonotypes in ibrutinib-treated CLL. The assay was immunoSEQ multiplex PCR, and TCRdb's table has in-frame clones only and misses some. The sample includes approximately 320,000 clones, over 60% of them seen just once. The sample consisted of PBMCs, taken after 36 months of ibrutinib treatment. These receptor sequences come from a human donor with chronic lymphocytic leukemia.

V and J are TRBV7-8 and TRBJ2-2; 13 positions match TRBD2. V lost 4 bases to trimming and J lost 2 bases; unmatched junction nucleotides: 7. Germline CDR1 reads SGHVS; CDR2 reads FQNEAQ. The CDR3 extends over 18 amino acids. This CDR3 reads CASSSLAGGTFNTGELFF. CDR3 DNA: TGTGCCAGCAGCTCACTAGCGGGGGGGACATTCAACACCGGGGAGCTGTTTTTT.

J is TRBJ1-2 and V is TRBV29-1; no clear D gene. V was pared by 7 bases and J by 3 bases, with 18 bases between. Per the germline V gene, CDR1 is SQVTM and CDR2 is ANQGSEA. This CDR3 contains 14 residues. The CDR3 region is CSASGRGADYGYTF. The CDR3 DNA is TGCAGCGCCTCCGGACGGGGAGCAGACTATGGCTACACCTTC.

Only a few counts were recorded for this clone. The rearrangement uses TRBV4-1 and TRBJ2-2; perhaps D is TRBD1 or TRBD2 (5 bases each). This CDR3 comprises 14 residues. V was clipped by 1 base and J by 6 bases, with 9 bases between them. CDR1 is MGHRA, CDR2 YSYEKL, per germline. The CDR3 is CASSQVRDAGELFF. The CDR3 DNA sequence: TGCGCCAGCAGCCAAGTCAGGGACGCCGGGGAGCTGTTTTTT.

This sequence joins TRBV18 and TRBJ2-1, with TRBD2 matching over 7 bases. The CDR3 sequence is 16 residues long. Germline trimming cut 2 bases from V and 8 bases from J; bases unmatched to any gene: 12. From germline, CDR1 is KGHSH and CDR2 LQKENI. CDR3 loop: CASSPFGYSGTDEQFF. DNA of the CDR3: TGTGCCAGCTCACCATTTGGTTACAGCGGGACCGATGAGCAGTTCTTC. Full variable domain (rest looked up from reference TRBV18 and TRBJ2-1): NAGVMQNPRHLVRRRGQEARLRCSPMKGHSHVYWYRQLPEEGLKFMVYLQKENIIDESGMPKERFSAEFPKEGPSILRIQQVVRGDSAAYFCASSPFGYSGTDEQFFGPGTRLTVL.

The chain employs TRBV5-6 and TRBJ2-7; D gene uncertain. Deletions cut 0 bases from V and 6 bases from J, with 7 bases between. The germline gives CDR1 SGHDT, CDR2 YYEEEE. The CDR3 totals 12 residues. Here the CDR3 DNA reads TGTGCCAGCAGCTTGGATCCGGGCGAGCAGTACTTC. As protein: CASSLDPGEQYF.

The CDR3 region is CASSSLRDSEAFF. CDR3 in DNA: TGTGCCAGCAGCTCTCTCCGGGACAGTGAAGCTTTCTTT. The gene calls are TRBV7-2 and TRBJ1-1, with 7 bases that match TRBD1. From germline, CDR1 is SGHTA and CDR2 FQGNSA. The CDR3 length is 13 residues. Trimming removed 4 bases from V and 7 bases from J; junction bases left unmatched: 6.

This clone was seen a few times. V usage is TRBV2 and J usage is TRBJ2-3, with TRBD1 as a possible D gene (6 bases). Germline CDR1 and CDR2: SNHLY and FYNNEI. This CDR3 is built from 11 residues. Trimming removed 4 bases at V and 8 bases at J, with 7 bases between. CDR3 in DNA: TGTGCCAGCAGTGCGGACAGTACGCAGTATTTT. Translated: CASSADSTQYF.

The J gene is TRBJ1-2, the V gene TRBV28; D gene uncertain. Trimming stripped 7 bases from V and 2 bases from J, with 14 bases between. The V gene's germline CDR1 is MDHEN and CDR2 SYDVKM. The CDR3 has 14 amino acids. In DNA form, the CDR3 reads TGTGCCAGCATGTCCCTTCTATCAAACTATGGCTACACCTTC. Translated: CASMSLLSNYGYTF.

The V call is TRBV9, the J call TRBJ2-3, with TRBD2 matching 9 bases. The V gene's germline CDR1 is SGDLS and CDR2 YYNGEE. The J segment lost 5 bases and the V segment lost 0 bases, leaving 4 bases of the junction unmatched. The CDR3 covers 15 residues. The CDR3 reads CASSVVVAGVDTQYF. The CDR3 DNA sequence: TGTGCCAGCAGCGTAGTGGTAGCGGGGGTAGATACGCAGTATTTT.

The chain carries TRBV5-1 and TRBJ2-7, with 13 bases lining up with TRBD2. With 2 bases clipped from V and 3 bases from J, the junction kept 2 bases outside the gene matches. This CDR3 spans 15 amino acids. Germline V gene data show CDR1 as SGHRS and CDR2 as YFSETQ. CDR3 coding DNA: TGCGCCAGCAGCTTAGGACTAGCGGGGGACTACGAGCAGTACTTC. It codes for CASSLGLAGDYEQYF.

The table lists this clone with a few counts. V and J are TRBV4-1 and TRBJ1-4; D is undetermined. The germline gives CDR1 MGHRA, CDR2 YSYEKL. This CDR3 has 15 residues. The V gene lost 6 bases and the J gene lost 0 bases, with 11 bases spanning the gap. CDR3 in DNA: TGCGCCAGCAGGAATCCAGGAGCAACTAATGAAAAACTGTTTTTT. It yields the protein CASRNPGATNEKLFF.

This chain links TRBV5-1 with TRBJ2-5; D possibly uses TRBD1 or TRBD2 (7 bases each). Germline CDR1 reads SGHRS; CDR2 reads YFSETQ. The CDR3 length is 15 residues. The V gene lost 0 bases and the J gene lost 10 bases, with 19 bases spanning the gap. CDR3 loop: CASSLDLAGGAHQYF. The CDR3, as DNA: TGCGCCAGCAGCTTGGATTTAGCAGGGGGGGCTCACCAGTACTTC.

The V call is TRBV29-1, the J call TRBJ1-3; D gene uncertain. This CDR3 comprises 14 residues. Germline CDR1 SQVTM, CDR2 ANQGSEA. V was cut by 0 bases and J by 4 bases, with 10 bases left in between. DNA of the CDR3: TGCAGCGTTGAAGATCAAGGAAAAGGAAACACCATATATTTT. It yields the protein CSVEDQGKGNTIYF.

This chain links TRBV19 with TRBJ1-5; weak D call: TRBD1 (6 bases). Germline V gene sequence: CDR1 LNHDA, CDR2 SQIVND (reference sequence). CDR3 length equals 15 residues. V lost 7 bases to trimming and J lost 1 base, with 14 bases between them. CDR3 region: CASNDRGRSNQPQHF. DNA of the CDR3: TGTGCCAGTAATGATCGGGGGCGAAGCAATCAGCCCCAGCATTTT.

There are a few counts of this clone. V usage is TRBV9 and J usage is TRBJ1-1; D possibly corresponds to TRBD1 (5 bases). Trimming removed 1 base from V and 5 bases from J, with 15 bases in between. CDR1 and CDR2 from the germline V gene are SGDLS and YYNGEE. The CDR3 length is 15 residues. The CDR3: CASSVLGTGRTEAFF. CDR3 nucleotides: TGTGCCAGCAGCGTATTGGGGACGGGGCGAACTGAAGCTTTCTTT.

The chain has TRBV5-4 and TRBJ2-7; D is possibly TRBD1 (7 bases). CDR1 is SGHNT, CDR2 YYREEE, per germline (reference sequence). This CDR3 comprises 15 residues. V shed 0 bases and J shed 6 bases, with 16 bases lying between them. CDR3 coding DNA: TGTGCCAGCAGCTTGGCTAGGCAGGGGGGCTCCGAGCAGTACTTC. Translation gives CASSLARQGGSEQYF.

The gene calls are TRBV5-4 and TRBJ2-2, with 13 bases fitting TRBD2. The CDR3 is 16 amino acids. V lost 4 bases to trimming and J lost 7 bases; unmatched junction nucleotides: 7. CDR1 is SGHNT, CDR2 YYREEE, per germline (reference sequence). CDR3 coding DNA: TGTGCCAGCAGCGCGGGGACTAGCGGGACTGACGGGGAGCTGTTTTTT. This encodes CASSAGTSGTDGELFF.

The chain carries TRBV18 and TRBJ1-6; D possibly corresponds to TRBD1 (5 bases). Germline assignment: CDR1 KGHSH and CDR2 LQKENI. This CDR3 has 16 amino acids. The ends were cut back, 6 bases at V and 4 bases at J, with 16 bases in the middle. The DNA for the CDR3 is TGTGCCAGCTCCCCGGACACTCGAACTTATAATTCACCCCTCCACTTT. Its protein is CASSPDTRTYNSPLHF.

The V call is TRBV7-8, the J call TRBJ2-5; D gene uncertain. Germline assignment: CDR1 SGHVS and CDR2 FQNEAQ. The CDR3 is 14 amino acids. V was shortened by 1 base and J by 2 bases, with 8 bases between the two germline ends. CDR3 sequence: CASSLGARQETQYF. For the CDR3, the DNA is TGTGCCAGCAGCTTAGGGGCTAGGCAAGAGACCCAGTACTTC. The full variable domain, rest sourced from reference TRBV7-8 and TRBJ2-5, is GAGVSQSPRYKVAKRGQDVALRCDPISGHVSLFWYQQALGQGPEFLTYFQNEAQLDKSGLPSDRFFAERPEGSVSTLKIQRTQQEDSAVYLCASSLGARQETQYFGPGTRLLVL.

CDR3 protein: CASSERDTLWQPQHF. CDR3 nucleotides: TGTGCCAGCAGTGAGAGGGACACCCTATGGCAGCCCCAGCATTTT. The V gene is TRBV6-1, the J gene TRBJ1-5; D is possibly TRBD1 (6 bases). The CDR3 has 15 amino acids. CDR1 and CDR2 (germline): MNHNS, SASEGT. The V and J ends lost 3 bases and 7 bases respectively, with 16 bases between them.

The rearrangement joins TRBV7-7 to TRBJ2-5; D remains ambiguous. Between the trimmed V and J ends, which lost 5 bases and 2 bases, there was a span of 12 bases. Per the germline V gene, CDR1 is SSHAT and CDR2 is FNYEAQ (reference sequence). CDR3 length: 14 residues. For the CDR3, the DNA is TGTGCCAGCAGCCCCCCTCGGGCTCAAGAGACCCAGTACTTC. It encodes CASSPPRAQETQYF.

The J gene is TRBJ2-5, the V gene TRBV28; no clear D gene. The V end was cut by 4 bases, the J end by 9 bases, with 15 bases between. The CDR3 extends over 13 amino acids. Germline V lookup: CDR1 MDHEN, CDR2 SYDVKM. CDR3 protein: CASSSVLQYAQYF. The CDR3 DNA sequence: TGTGCCAGCAGTTCGGTCCTTCAATATGCCCAGTACTTC.

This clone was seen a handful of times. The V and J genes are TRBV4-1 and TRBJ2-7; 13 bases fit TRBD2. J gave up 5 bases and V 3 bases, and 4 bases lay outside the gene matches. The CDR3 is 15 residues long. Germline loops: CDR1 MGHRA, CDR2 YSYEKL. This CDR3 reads CASSQTSGGYNEQYF. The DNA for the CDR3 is TGCGCCAGCAGCCAGACTAGCGGGGGGTACAACGAGCAGTACTTC.

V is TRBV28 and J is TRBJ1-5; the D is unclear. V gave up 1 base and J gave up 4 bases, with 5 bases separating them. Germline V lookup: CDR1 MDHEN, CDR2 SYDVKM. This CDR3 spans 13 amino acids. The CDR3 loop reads CASSLYSNQPQHF. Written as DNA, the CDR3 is TGTGCCAGCAGTTTATACAGTAATCAGCCCCAGCATTTT. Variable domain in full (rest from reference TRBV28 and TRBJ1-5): DVKVTQSSRYLVKRTGEKVFLECVQDMDHENMFWYRQDPGLGLRLIYFSYDVKMKEKGDIPEGYSVSREKKERFSLILESASTNQTSMYLCASSLYSNQPQHFGDGTRLSIL.

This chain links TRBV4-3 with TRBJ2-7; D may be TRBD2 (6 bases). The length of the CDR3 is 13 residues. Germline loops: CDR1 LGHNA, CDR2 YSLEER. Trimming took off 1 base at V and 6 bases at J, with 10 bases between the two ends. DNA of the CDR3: TGCGCCAGCAGCCAAGGTTTCGGGGGCGAGCAGTACTTC. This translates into CASSQGFGGEQYF.

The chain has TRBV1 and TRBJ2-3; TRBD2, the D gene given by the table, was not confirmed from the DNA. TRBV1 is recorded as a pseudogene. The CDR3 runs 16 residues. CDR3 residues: CTSSSPPGLETDTQYF. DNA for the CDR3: TGCACCAGCAGCTCCCCCCCGGGACTAGAAACAGATACGCAGTATTTT.

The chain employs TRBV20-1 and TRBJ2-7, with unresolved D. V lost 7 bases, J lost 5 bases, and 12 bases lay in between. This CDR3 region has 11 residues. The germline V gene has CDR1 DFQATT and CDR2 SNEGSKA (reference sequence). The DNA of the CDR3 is TGCAGTGTTTCCTTCCTTGACGAGCAGTACTTC. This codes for CSVSFLDEQYF.

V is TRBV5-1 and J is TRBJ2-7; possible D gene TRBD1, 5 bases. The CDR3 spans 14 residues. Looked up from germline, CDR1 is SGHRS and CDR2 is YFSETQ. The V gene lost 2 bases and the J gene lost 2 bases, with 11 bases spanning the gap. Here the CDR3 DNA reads TGCGCCAGCAGCTTACGGGCAGGGACCTACGAGCAGTACTTC. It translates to CASSLRAGTYEQYF.

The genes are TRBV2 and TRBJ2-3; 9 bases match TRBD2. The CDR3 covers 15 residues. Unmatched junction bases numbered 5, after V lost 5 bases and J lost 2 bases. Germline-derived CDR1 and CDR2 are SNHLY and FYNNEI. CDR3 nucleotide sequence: TGTGCCAGCAGTTCCCTAGCGGGACCCACAGATACGCAGTATTTT. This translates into CASSSLAGPTDTQYF.

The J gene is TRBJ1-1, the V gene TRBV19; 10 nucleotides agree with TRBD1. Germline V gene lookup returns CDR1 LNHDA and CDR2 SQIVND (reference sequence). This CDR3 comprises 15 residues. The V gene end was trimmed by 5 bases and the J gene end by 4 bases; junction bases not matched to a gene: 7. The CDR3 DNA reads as TGTGCCAGTAGTGCGGACAGGGGGTGGCCCACTGAAGCTTTCTTT. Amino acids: CASSADRGWPTEAFF.

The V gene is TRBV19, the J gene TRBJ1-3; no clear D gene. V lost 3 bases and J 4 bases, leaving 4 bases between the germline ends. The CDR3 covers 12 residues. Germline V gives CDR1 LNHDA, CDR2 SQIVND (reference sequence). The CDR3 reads CASSIGGNTIYF. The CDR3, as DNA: TGTGCCAGTAGTATTGGAGGAAACACCATATATTTT.

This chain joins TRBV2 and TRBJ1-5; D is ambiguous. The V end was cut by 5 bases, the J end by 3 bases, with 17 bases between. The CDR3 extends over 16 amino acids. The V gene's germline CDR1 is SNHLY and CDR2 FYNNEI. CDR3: CASSPLPRRINQPQHF. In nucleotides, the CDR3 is TGTGCCAGCAGTCCTCTTCCAAGGAGGATCAATCAGCCCCAGCATTTT.